This T cell receptor (beta chain) was profiled in a study of T-cell memory formation after mild COVID-19. Study context: TCR clusters were largely donor specific.

CDR3 length: 16 residues. Germline assignment: CDR1 MNHEY and CDR2 SVGAGI. V lost 1 base and J 3 bases, leaving 16 bases between the germline ends. Study findings and constraints: Some responding clones appeared in pre-infection memory, suggesting cross-reactive memory joined. Contracting clones, day 15 to 85, had balanced CD4/CD8, and later expanders favored CD4+.

TCRdb analysed the 5' RACE reads with MiXCR anew, one entry per CDR3 protein. The profile shows under 350,000 distinct CDR3 sequences, roughly 15% of them singletons. This clonotype was seen more than once but under ten times. Its matching antigen is unknown. The TCR comes from a man aged 18 to 29 who had mild COVID-19 (a few samples of this study predate the infection). Cell type and time point are not known. The specimen was PBMCs or a T cell subset sorted from them (not recorded which). V gene TRBV6-5 combines with J gene TRBJ2-7; D is uncertain. The CDR3 here is CASSYFTPGSDYEQYF. CDR3 DNA sequence: TGTGCCAGCAGTTACTTCACTCCGGGTTCGGACTACGAGCAGTACTTC.